This T cell receptor beta chain was captured in a study of control samples from healthy donors and cancer patients. V lost 7 bases and J lost 3; bases outside the gene matches: 8. The CDR3 has 14 residues. Germline loops: CDR1 MNHEY, CDR2 SVGAGI. Here immunoSEQ multiplex PCR was the method, and the copy in TCRdb shows in-frame clones only, minus some. In the table there are about 98,000 clones, over 60% of which are singletons. The receptor comes from a woman aged 30 to 39 in good health. The material sequenced was blood. The V call is TRBV6-5, the J call TRBJ2-7, with TRBD2 identical over 8 bases. This CDR3 is CASTYGGVRYEQYF. The CDR3 bases are TGTGCCAGCACCTACGGGGGGGTTCGCTACGAGCAGTACTTC.